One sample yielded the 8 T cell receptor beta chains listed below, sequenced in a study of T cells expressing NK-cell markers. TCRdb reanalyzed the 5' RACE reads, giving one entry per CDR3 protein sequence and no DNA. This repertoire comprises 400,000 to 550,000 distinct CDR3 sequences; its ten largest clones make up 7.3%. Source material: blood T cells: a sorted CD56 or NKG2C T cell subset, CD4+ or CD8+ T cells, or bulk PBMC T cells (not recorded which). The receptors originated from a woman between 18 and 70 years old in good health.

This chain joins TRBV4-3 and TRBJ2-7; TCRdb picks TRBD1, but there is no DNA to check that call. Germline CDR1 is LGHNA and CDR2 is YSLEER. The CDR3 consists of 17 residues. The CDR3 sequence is CASSQELGGSGGYEQYF.

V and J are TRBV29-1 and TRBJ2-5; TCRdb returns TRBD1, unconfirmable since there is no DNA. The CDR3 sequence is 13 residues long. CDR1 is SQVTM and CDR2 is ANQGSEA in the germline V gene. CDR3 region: CSVERDNQETQYF.

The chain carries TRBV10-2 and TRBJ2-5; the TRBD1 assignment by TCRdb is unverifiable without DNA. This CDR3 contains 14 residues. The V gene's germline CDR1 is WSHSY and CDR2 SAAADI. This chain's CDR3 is CASRAGTGVETQYF.

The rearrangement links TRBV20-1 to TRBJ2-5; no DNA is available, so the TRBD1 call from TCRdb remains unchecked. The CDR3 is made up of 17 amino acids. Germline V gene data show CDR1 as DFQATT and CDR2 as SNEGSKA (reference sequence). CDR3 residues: CSARPDREAALRETQYF.

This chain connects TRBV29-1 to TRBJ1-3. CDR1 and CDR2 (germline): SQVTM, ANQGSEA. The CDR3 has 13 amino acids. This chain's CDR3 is CSVADSSGNTIYF.

Here the CDR3 reads CATSGPGGLAGGGVSQYF. The chain joins TRBV15 to TRBJ2-3; absent DNA, TCRdb's TRBD2 call cannot be checked. This CDR3 has 18 residues. From germline, CDR1 is LNHNV and CDR2 YYDKDF (reference sequence).

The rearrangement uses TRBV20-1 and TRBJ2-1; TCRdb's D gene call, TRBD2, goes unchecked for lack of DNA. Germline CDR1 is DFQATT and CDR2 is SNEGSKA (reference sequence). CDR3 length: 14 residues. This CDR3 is CSARTSGSMYEQFF.

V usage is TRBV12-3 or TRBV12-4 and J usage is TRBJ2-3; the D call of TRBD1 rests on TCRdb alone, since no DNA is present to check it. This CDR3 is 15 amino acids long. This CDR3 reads CASSFSDSNTDTQYF.